The 3 T cell receptor beta chains below were found in one sample sequenced in a study of T cells in Graves' hyperthyroidism and ophthalmopathy. Regions amplified from RNA transcripts were the TCR beta CDR3 regions. TCR CDR3 underwent first-round RT-PCR with the HTBI primer set. TCRdb re-called the multiplex PCR reads through MiXCR, storing one row per CDR3 protein. The sample has over 500,000 distinct CDR3 sequences, 15% to 20% seen once; the top ten hold approximately 32%. Sequenced sample: blood. The receptors come from a young woman with Graves' ophthalmopathy.

The chain employs TRBV20-1 and TRBJ2-5, with D hard to call. CDR1 is DFQATT and CDR2 is SNEGSKA in the germline V gene (reference sequence). The CDR3 loop spans 14 amino acids. Trimming stripped 0 bases from V and 5 bases from J, with 13 bases between. The CDR3 protein is CSARDPAAAETQYF. For the CDR3, the DNA is TGCAGTGCTAGAGATCCAGCCGCGGCGGAGACCCAGTACTTC.

This clonotype was seen many times. The gene calls are TRBV20-1 and TRBJ2-7, with 8 bases matching TRBD2. CDR3 length: 15 residues. V lost 0 bases, J lost 3 bases, and 7 bases stayed unmatched. Germline CDR1 is DFQATT and CDR2 is SNEGSKA (reference sequence). CDR3 sequence: CSARDLLAENYEQYF. CDR3 coding DNA: TGCAGTGCTAGAGATCTACTAGCGGAAAACTACGAGCAGTACTTC.

This clonotype was observed a few times. The chain has TRBV4-1 and TRBJ2-1, with no clear D. Germline V CDR1 and CDR2: MGHRA, YSYEKL. The CDR3 sequence is 13 residues long. V lost 4 bases to trimming and J lost 10 bases, with 14 bases between them. The CDR3 sequence: CASSREARVEQFF. The CDR3 region has the DNA TGCGCCAGCAGCCGCGAGGCAAGGGTGGAGCAGTTCTTC.